Below, 24 T cell receptor beta chains from the same sample are listed, as sequenced in a study of blood T cell repertoires in COVID-19. The protocol was immunoSEQ multiplex PCR, while the TCRdb copy is restricted to in-frame clones and leaves out a portion. This sample yields around 60,000 clones, of which approximately 83% are seen a single time; more than 8.5% belongs to the top ten. Sequences were obtained from peripheral blood. These receptor sequences come from a man aged 45-65 years with COVID-19, enrolled during active disease.

This clone has only one observation. The chain uses TRBV19 and TRBJ2-3; 8 bases align to TRBD2. The trim removed 1 base at V and 4 bases at J, leaving 4 bases unmatched. Germline CDR1 reads LNHDA; CDR2 reads SQIVND (reference sequence). The CDR3 covers 15 residues. In DNA form, the CDR3 reads TGTGCCAGTAGTATAGGAGCGGGAGTTGCAGATACGCAGTATTTT. Translation gives CASSIGAGVADTQYF.

This clone was detected a few times. V and J are TRBV7-9 and TRBJ2-7, with D maybe TRBD2 (5 bases). Trimming stripped 5 bases from V and 2 bases from J, with 16 bases between. The germline V gene encodes CDR1 SEHNR and CDR2 FQNEAQ (reference sequence). This CDR3 is built from 15 residues. The CDR3 spells CASSPLRGFAYEQYF. The CDR3 nucleotides read TGTGCCAGCAGCCCCCTCAGAGGGTTCGCCTACGAGCAGTACTTC.

J is TRBJ2-5 and V is TRBV7-2, with 12 bases fitting TRBD2. The V segment lost 5 bases and the J segment 5 bases; nucleotides outside the gene matches: 9. This CDR3 comprises 16 residues. Germline V gene data show CDR1 as SGHTA and CDR2 as FQGNSA. The CDR3 protein is CASSPTSGRSRETQYF. The CDR3 nucleotides read TGTGCCAGCAGCCCAACTAGCGGGAGGTCTCGGGAGACCCAGTACTTC.

The rearrangement links TRBV7-3 to TRBJ2-3, with D perhaps TRBD1 (5 bases). The germline V gene encodes CDR1 SGHTA and CDR2 FQGTGA. The CDR3 contains 15 residues. The V and J ends lost 0 bases and 3 bases respectively, with 10 bases between them. CDR3 sequence: CASSLTAQGTDTQYF. Here the CDR3 DNA reads TGTGCCAGCAGCTTAACGGCGCAGGGAACAGATACGCAGTATTTT. The variable domain in full, completed from reference TRBV7-3 and TRBJ2-3, reads GAGVSQTPSNKVTEKGKYVELRCDPISGHTALYWYRQSLGQGPEFLIYFQGTGAADDSGLPNDRFFAVRPEGSVSTLKIQRTERGDSAVYLCASSLTAQGTDTQYFGPGTRLTVL.

This clone was seen more than once but under ten times. The chain uses TRBV19 and TRBJ2-1; the D is unclear. The ends were cut back, 7 bases at V and 9 bases at J, with 16 bases in the middle. The CDR3 runs 13 residues. Germline V gene lookup returns CDR1 LNHDA and CDR2 SQIVND (reference sequence). DNA of the CDR3: TGTGCCAGTACCTTGTCCAGACGGAGTGAGCAGTTCTTC. This codes for CASTLSRRSEQFF.

The chain links TRBV7-8 to TRBJ2-3; possibly TRBD2 for D (6 bases). Trimming removed 3 bases from V and 5 bases from J, with 12 bases in between. CDR1 and CDR2 (germline): SGHVS, FQNEAQ. The CDR3 is 14 amino acids. CDR3 protein: CASSFLGLEDTQYF. The CDR3 DNA sequence: TGTGCCAGCAGCTTCTTGGGACTTGAAGATACGCAGTATTTT. Supplemented by reference TRBV7-8 and TRBJ2-3, the full variable domain reads GAGVSQSPRYKVAKRGQDVALRCDPISGHVSLFWYQQALGQGPEFLTYFQNEAQLDKSGLPSDRFFAERPEGSVSTLKIQRTQQEDSAVYLCASSFLGLEDTQYFGPGTRLTVL.

The rearrangement links TRBV5-1 to TRBJ2-7; possibly TRBD1 for D (6 bases). V was trimmed by 4 bases and J by 6 bases, leaving 14 bases between them. The length of the CDR3 is 13 residues. Germline-derived CDR1 and CDR2 are SGHRS and YFSETQ. CDR3 residues: CASSGNRDFEQYF. The CDR3, as DNA: TGCGCCAGCAGCGGAAACAGGGATTTCGAGCAGTACTTC.

Comment on this clone: Other DNA sequences within the sample encode an identical CDR3. The CDR3 sequence: CASSLDRGYGYTF. As DNA, the CDR3 is TGTGCCAGCAGCTTAGACAGGGGGTATGGCTACACCTTC. V gene TRBV7-3 combines with J gene TRBJ1-2, with 9 bases that match TRBD1. Germline lookup yields CDR1 SGHTA and CDR2 FQGTGA. The CDR3 consists of 13 residues. The V gene end was trimmed by 2 bases and the J gene end by 5 bases; junction bases not matched to a gene: 0.

J is TRBJ2-3 and V is TRBV20-1; 7 nucleotides align to TRBD2. Germline V gene lookup returns CDR1 DFQATT and CDR2 SNEGSKA (reference sequence). This CDR3 has 15 amino acids. Trimming at V came to 3 bases and at J to 6 bases, leaving 12 bases not matched to a gene. CDR3 coding DNA: TGCAGTGCTAGTCCAATGGCGGGAGAGGTGGATACGCAGTATTTT. This translates into CSASPMAGEVDTQYF.

The chain links TRBV9 to TRBJ1-4; TRBD1 is a possible D gene (5 bases). This CDR3 spans 15 amino acids. Germline values: CDR1 SGDLS, CDR2 YYNGEE. The V and J ends lost 3 bases and 0 bases respectively, with 9 bases between them. CDR3 protein: CASSATVATNEKLFF. In DNA form, the CDR3 reads TGTGCCAGCAGCGCGACAGTTGCAACTAATGAAAAACTGTTTTTT.

The rearrangement joins TRBV6-6 to TRBJ1-5, with TRBD1 matching 9 bases. V was clipped by 5 bases and J by 7 bases; unmatched bases: 6. The CDR3 totals 14 residues. The germline V gene has CDR1 MNHNY and CDR2 SVGAGI (reference sequence). CDR3 DNA sequence: TGTGCCAGCAGTACAGGGGGCGCCTTCCAGCCCCAGCATTTT. Its protein is CASSTGGAFQPQHF.

In its sample, this clone was seen once. J is TRBJ2-1 and V is TRBV19; 9 nucleotides agree with TRBD1. This CDR3 spans 15 amino acids. Germline V lookup: CDR1 LNHDA, CDR2 SQIVND (reference sequence). The V gene end was trimmed by 1 base and the J gene end by 6 bases; junction bases not matched to a gene: 4. The CDR3 DNA follows: TGTGCCAGTAGTATAGGGACAGGGGCCCCCAATGAGCAGTTCTTC. The encoded protein is CASSIGTGAPNEQFF.

The chain recombines TRBV28 with TRBJ2-7; 10 bases agree with TRBD2. The CDR3 totals 16 residues. V lost 4 bases and J lost 4; bases outside the gene matches: 10. Germline CDR1 and CDR2: MDHEN and SYDVKM. This CDR3 reads CASSSPSSSGRYEQYF. DNA for the CDR3: TGTGCCAGCAGTTCCCCATCGAGTAGCGGGAGGTACGAGCAGTACTTC. The full variable domain, its missing parts supplied by reference TRBV28 and TRBJ2-7, is DVKVTQSSRYLVKRTGEKVFLECVQDMDHENMFWYRQDPGLGLRLIYFSYDVKMKEKGDIPEGYSVSREKKERFSLILESASTNQTSMYLCASSSPSSSGRYEQYFGPGTRLTVT.

This chain joins TRBV6-1 and TRBJ1-1; possible D gene TRBD1, 6 bases. Germline V gene data show CDR1 as MNHNS and CDR2 as SASEGT. CDR3 size: 14 residues. V lost 2 bases and J lost 4, with 11 bases in between. In DNA, the CDR3 is TGTGCCAGCAGTGAATACGACAGGCGCACTGAAGCTTTCTTT. The encoded protein is CASSEYDRRTEAFF.

The rearrangement links TRBV10-2 to TRBJ1-1; D is unresolved. The CDR3 is made up of 14 amino acids. V was cut by 6 bases and J by 1 base, with 12 bases left in between. Germline CDR1 and CDR2: WSHSY and SAAADI. As DNA, the CDR3 is TGCGCCAGCAGAGCGGGGTTCAGGAACACTGAAGCTTTCTTT. It encodes CASRAGFRNTEAFF.

The rearrangement uses TRBV5-1 and TRBJ2-3; 8 bases line up with TRBD2. V was pared by 0 bases and J by 0 bases, with 3 bases of the junction left unmatched. The CDR3 has 16 residues. Per the germline V gene, CDR1 is SGHRS and CDR2 is YFSETQ. CDR3: CASSLGPGGSTDTQYF. The CDR3, as DNA: TGCGCCAGCAGCTTGGGGCCGGGAGGGAGCACAGATACGCAGTATTTT.

V gene TRBV4-1 combines with J gene TRBJ2-7, with 8 bases identical to TRBD1. With 3 bases clipped from V and 3 bases from J, the junction kept 7 bases outside the gene matches. CDR1 is MGHRA, CDR2 YSYEKL, per germline. This CDR3 has 15 amino acids. CDR3 protein: CASSHRTGSGYEQYF. The CDR3 bases are TGCGCCAGCAGCCACAGGACAGGGTCGGGCTACGAGCAGTACTTC.

This chain uses TRBV6-5 with TRBJ1-1; D is ambiguous. V lost 2 bases to trimming and J lost 5 bases, with 6 bases between them. Germline V gene sequence: CDR1 MNHEY, CDR2 SVGAGI. This CDR3 comprises 12 residues. The CDR3 spells CASSYGGTEAFF. As DNA, the CDR3 is TGTGCCAGCAGTTACGGAGGAACTGAAGCTTTCTTT.

The chain couples TRBV13 to TRBJ1-1, with D unresolved. Trimming took 5 bases from V and 0 from J, leaving 7 bases between them. In germline, CDR1 is PRHDT, CDR2 FYEKMQ (reference sequence). The CDR3 runs to 13 residues. CDR3 sequence reads: CASSTSVNTEAFF. The CDR3 DNA reads TGTGCCAGCAGCACGTCAGTGAACACTGAAGCTTTCTTT.

The chain couples TRBV18 to TRBJ2-5; no clear D gene. V was shortened by 3 bases and J by 3 bases, with 5 bases between the two germline ends. Germline V lookup: CDR1 KGHSH, CDR2 LQKENI. This CDR3 is built from 12 residues. The CDR3 here is CASSPTEETQYF. CDR3 nucleotide sequence: TGTGCCAGCTCACCTACAGAAGAGACCCAGTACTTC.

CDR3 bases: TGTGCCAGCAGTGTGGAGTGGGCCGGGGAGCTGTTTTTT. It translates to CASSVEWAGELFF. The chain carries TRBV2 and TRBJ2-2; D ambiguous. The CDR3 covers 13 residues. Trimming pared 4 bases from V and 6 bases from J, leaving 9 bases between. The V gene's germline CDR1 is SNHLY and CDR2 FYNNEI.

The chain uses TRBV3-1 (or the pseudogene TRBV3-2) and TRBJ2-2, with 9 bases identical to TRBD2. With V trimmed by 1 base and J by 7 bases, 4 bases remained unmatched. Germline lookup yields CDR1 LGHDT and CDR2 YNNKEL (reference sequence). The CDR3 spans 15 residues. The CDR3 region has the DNA TGTGCCAGCAGCCAAGTAGCGGGAGAGGACGGGGAGCTGTTTTTT. Translated: CASSQVAGEDGELFF.

The chain joins TRBV5-4 to TRBJ2-1; the D gene is possibly TRBD1 (6 bases). The CDR3 length is 12 residues. Per the germline V gene, CDR1 is SGHNT and CDR2 is YYREEE (reference sequence). The V gene lost 6 bases and the J gene lost 10 bases, with 14 bases spanning the gap. CDR3 nucleotide sequence: TGTGCCAGCAAGGCAGGGGCGACGGAGCAGTTCTTC. It encodes CASKAGATEQFF.

In this sample, this clone turned up once. The chain joins TRBV7-3 to TRBJ2-3, with D possibly matching TRBD2 (5 bases). The CDR3 is 15 residues long. V was cut by 2 bases and J by 2 bases, with 11 bases left in between. Germline lookup yields CDR1 SGHTA and CDR2 FQGTGA. The CDR3 sequence is CASSLLGGSTDTQYF. The CDR3 bases are TGTGCCAGCAGCTTATTAGGCGGGTCCACAGATACGCAGTATTTT.